This T cell receptor (beta chain) is drawn from a study of CXCR3-negative and CXCR3-positive naive CD8 T cells. Per the germline V gene, CDR1 is SGHDT and CDR2 is YYEEEE. The CDR3 runs to 12 residues. The study made its TRB cDNA libraries by 5' RACE, adding UMI labels. After re-calling the 5' RACE reads, TCRdb lists one entry per CDR3 protein, DNA absent. Its clone listing holds more than 45,000 distinct CDR3 sequences. The origin of this receptor is a human donor in good health. Some clones in this sample may be carry-over from other donors' samples. Material for sequencing was memory CD8+ T cells from blood. V gene TRBV5-6 combines with J gene TRBJ2-5. The CDR3 reads CASSLLVGTQYF.